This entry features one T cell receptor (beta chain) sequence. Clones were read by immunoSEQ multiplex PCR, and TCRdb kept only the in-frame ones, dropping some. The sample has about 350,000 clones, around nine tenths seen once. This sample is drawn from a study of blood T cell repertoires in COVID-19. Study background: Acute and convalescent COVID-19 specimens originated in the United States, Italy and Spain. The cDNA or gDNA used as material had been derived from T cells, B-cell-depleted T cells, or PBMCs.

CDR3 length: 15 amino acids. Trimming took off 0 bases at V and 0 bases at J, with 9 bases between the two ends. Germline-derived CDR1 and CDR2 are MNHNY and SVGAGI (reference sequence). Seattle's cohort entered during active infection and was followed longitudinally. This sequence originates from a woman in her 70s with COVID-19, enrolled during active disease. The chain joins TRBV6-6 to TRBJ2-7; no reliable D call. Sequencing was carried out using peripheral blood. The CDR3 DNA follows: TGTGCCAGCAGTTACTCGAAGGCGGACTCCTACGAGCAGTACTTC. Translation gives CASSYSKADSYEQYF.